One and the same sample provided the 23 T cell receptor beta chains below, sequenced in a study of blood T cell repertoires in COVID-19. Method: immunoSEQ multiplex PCR; TCRdb's copy keeps in-frame clones and lacks some. The sample includes about 180,000 clones, 85% to 90% of them seen just once. Sequencing used peripheral blood. These receptors were collected from a man in his sixties or seventies with active or convalescent COVID-19.

CDR3 in DNA: TGTGCCAGCAGTTTTCGGGAAGCCGAAAAACTGTTTTTT. This codes for CASSFREAEKLFF. This chain links TRBV27 with TRBJ1-4; D remains ambiguous. The CDR3 is 13 residues long. Trimming took 3 bases from V and 8 from J, leaving 10 bases between them. CDR1 is MNHEY and CDR2 is SMNVEV in the germline V gene (reference sequence).

The chain has TRBV5-8 and TRBJ1-2; TRBD1 aligns across 10 bases. The CDR3 is 15 residues long. Trimming removed 3 bases from V and 8 bases from J; junction bases left unmatched: 10. In germline, CDR1 is SGHTS, CDR2 YDEGEE. The CDR3 here is CASSYRGQGSGGYTF. The DNA of the CDR3 is TGTGCCAGCAGCTACCGGGGACAGGGGAGCGGGGGCTACACCTTC.

V is TRBV12-5 and J is TRBJ2-1; the match to TRBD1 covers 9 bases. J was trimmed by 6 bases and V by 1 base; bases with no gene match: 10. CDR1 is LGHNT and CDR2 is FRNRAP in the germline V gene. The CDR3 extends over 17 amino acids. The CDR3 coding sequence is TGTGCTAGTGGTTTGGGACCGGGACAGGGAAATTCCAATGAGCAGTTCTTC. Protein: CASGLGPGQGNSNEQFF.

The chain recombines TRBV6-5 with TRBJ2-3; 8 positions agree with TRBD2. CDR1 is MNHEY, CDR2 SVGAGI, per germline. V shed 7 bases and J 5 bases; nucleotides not matched to a gene: 11. The CDR3 length is 15 residues. DNA for the CDR3: TGTGCCAGCACAAGACTAGCCCGGGGGGGAGATACGCAGTATTTT. This translates into CASTRLARGGDTQYF.

V and J are TRBV7-2 and TRBJ2-5; 7 bases fit TRBD2. The CDR3 extends over 15 amino acids. V trimming: 5 bases; J trimming: 1 base; junction bases outside the gene matches: 7. CDR1 and CDR2 from the germline V gene are SGHTA and FQGNSA. CDR3 residues: CASSPNGGIQETQYF. In DNA form, the CDR3 reads TGTGCCAGCAGCCCAAACGGGGGGATCCAAGAGACCCAGTACTTC.

The rearrangement uses TRBV2 and TRBJ2-3; D ambiguous. CDR1 and CDR2 (germline): SNHLY, FYNNEI. Trimming shortened V by 3 bases and J by 0 bases, and 4 bases separated the two germline ends. The CDR3 is made up of 13 amino acids. The CDR3 spells CASSEESTDTQYF. In DNA, the CDR3 is TGTGCCAGCAGTGAGGAGAGCACAGATACGCAGTATTTT.

This CDR3 reads CASSAIRDQPQHF. CDR3 DNA sequence: TGTGCCAGCAGTGCAATTCGGGATCAGCCCCAGCATTTT. This chain connects TRBV6-6 to TRBJ1-5; D gene ambiguous. In germline, CDR1 is MNHNY, CDR2 SVGAGI (reference sequence). Trimming stripped 5 bases from V and 5 bases from J, with 10 bases between. This CDR3 has 13 residues.

The chain joins TRBV11-2 to TRBJ1-5; tentative D call: TRBD1 (5 bases). Trimming shortened V by 4 bases and J by 3 bases, and 10 bases separated the two germline ends. This CDR3 comprises 14 residues. Germline values: CDR1 SGHAT, CDR2 FQNNGV. This CDR3 is CASSSGGYNQPQHF. The DNA for the CDR3 is TGTGCCAGCAGCTCGGGGGGGTACAATCAGCCCCAGCATTTT.

V is TRBV11-2 and J is TRBJ2-1, with D uncertain. CDR3 length: 14 residues. The V gene lost 1 base and the J gene lost 8 bases, with 12 bases spanning the gap. Germline V gene data show CDR1 as SGHAT and CDR2 as FQNNGV. CDR3 residues: CASSLVSIRYEQFF. The DNA of the CDR3 is TGTGCCAGCAGCTTAGTATCTATTCGCTATGAGCAGTTCTTC.

This rearrangement joins TRBV11-2 to TRBJ2-7; 9 nucleotides align to TRBD2. Trimming cost V 5 bases and J 5 bases; bases outside gene matches: 10. Germline loops: CDR1 SGHAT, CDR2 FQNNGV. This CDR3 is built from 15 residues. As DNA, the CDR3 is TGTGCCAGCAGCACCTATAGCGGGAGAGGGAACGAGCAGTACTTC. The encoded protein is CASSTYSGRGNEQYF.

CDR3 sequence (DNA): TGCAGTGCTAGTCGAGGGTCGCACGACTACAATGAGCAGTTCTTC. Translating gives CSASRGSHDYNEQFF. The chain uses TRBV20-1 and TRBJ2-1, with a tentative D call TRBD2 (5 bases). V was trimmed by 3 bases and J by 3 bases, leaving 15 bases between them. This CDR3 is built from 15 residues. Per the germline V gene, CDR1 is DFQATT and CDR2 is SNEGSKA (reference sequence).

The chain has TRBV19 and TRBJ1-5, with 9 bases aligning to TRBD1. Germline-derived CDR1 and CDR2 are LNHDA and SQIVND (reference sequence). With V trimmed by 1 base and J by 5 bases, 6 bases remained unmatched. The CDR3 spans 16 residues. The chain's CDR3 is CASSIVLGQGDQPQHF. In DNA form, the CDR3 reads TGTGCCAGTAGTATAGTCTTGGGACAGGGCGATCAGCCCCAGCATTTT.

The rearrangement joins TRBV7-9 to TRBJ2-2; possibly TRBD2 for D (7 bases). Deletions cut 8 bases from V and 3 bases from J, with 19 bases between. This CDR3 spans 16 amino acids. CDR1 and CDR2 from the germline V gene are SEHNR and FQNEAQ (reference sequence). In nucleotides, the CDR3 is TGTGCCAGCGATGGTCGGTCGGGGGGCGACACCGGGGAGCTGTTTTTT. Its translation is CASDGRSGGDTGELFF.

The V call is TRBV19, the J call TRBJ1-4; tentatively, D is TRBD1 (5 bases). Trimming removed 4 bases from V and 7 bases from J, with 16 bases in between. The CDR3 runs 15 residues. Germline values: CDR1 LNHDA, CDR2 SQIVND (reference sequence). The CDR3 region is CASSNGGVGGEKLFF. CDR3 sequence (DNA): TGTGCCAGTAGTAATGGGGGGGTTGGCGGTGAAAAACTGTTTTTT.

This CDR3 is CASSTRGTGNTEAFF. In DNA form, the CDR3 reads TGTGCCAGCAGCACAAGGGGGACAGGGAACACTGAAGCTTTCTTT. The V gene is TRBV11-3, the J gene TRBJ1-1, with 8 nucleotides matching TRBD1. Germline-derived CDR1 and CDR2 are SGHNT and YENEEA. This CDR3 is 15 amino acids long. V lost 5 bases, J lost 1 base, and 6 bases stayed unmatched.

J is TRBJ2-2 and V is TRBV3-1 (or the pseudogene TRBV3-2); 11 bases map to TRBD2. There are 21 residues in the CDR3. V lost 0 bases to trimming and J lost 5 bases; unmatched junction nucleotides: 17. The germline V gene encodes CDR1 LGHDT and CDR2 YNNKEL (reference sequence). Here the CDR3 DNA reads TGTGCCAGCAGCCAAGATGTGGCCCCGGGACTAGCGGAGTGGGAAACCGGGGAGCTGTTTTTT. The encoded protein is CASSQDVAPGLAEWETGELFF.

The rearrangement links TRBV7-2 to TRBJ2-5; 8 bases match TRBD1. The length of the CDR3 is 13 residues. Losses at the gene ends were 7 bases for V and 9 bases for J; bases not matched to a gene: 10. Germline CDR1 reads SGHTA; CDR2 reads FQGNSA. In DNA form, the CDR3 reads TGTGCCAGCAACCCGGACAGGGCCGGGGCCCAGTACTTC. The encoded protein is CASNPDRAGAQYF.

Remarks on this clone: This same CDR3 is encoded by further DNA sequences in the sample. The chain couples TRBV6-2 or TRBV6-3 to TRBJ1-1; D ambiguous. V was trimmed by 0 bases and J by 5 bases, leaving 13 bases between them. This CDR3 region has 15 residues. Germline V gives CDR1 MNHEY, CDR2 SVGEGT. The CDR3 DNA is TGTGCCAGCAGTTACTCGGGGAGGGTGGGTACTGAAGCTTTCTTT. This encodes CASSYSGRVGTEAFF.

This chain connects TRBV5-1 to TRBJ1-2, with 10 bases aligning to TRBD1. There are 16 residues in the CDR3. V shed 1 base and J 5 bases; nucleotides not matched to a gene: 8. Germline V CDR1 and CDR2: SGHRS, YFSETQ. CDR3 DNA sequence: TGCGCCAGCAGCTTGCCGGGACAGGGGCGGTTTTATGGCTACACCTTC. Amino acid sequence: CASSLPGQGRFYGYTF.

This clone has just a few counts. The chain uses TRBV15 and TRBJ1-2; D not certain. Trimming left V 0 bases short and J 7 bases short, with 9 bases between. This CDR3 comprises 13 residues. Germline CDR1 is LNHNV and CDR2 is YYDKDF (reference sequence). In DNA, the CDR3 is TGTGCCACCAGCAGAGATTGGGAGGGTGGCTACACCTTC. Amino acids: CATSRDWEGGYTF.

V and J are TRBV2 and TRBJ2-7, with D perhaps TRBD1 (6 bases). The length of the CDR3 is 14 residues. V lost 6 bases and J 0 bases, leaving 12 bases between the germline ends. Germline V lookup: CDR1 SNHLY, CDR2 FYNNEI. The CDR3 loop reads CASSLDRSSYEQYF. CDR3 DNA sequence: TGTGCCAGCAGCCTCGACAGGAGCTCCTACGAGCAGTACTTC.

The chain employs TRBV4-3 and TRBJ1-3; D is unclear. This CDR3 is 16 amino acids long. The germline V gene has CDR1 LGHNA and CDR2 YSLEER. V lost 3 bases and J lost 5, with 17 bases in between. This chain's CDR3 is CASSHKKGRDRNTIYF. CDR3 DNA sequence: TGCGCCAGCAGCCATAAAAAAGGGAGGGATAGAAACACCATATATTTT.

V gene TRBV10-2 combines with J gene TRBJ1-1; D not certain. The CDR3 is made up of 11 amino acids. Between the trimmed V and J ends, which lost 3 bases and 11 bases, there was a span of 10 bases. Germline V lookup: CDR1 WSHSY, CDR2 SAAADI. This chain's CDR3 is CASSDEGQAFF. The CDR3 coding sequence is TGCGCCAGCAGTGATGAGGGTCAGGCTTTCTTT.